These T cell receptor beta chains were read from a single sample in a study of blood T cell repertoires in COVID-19. The repertoire was sequenced with immunoSEQ multiplex PCR; TCRdb's copy has only in-frame clones and lacks some. The sample yields about 86,000 clones, around 80% seen once. Input material: peripheral blood. These receptors were taken from a woman of 80 years or more with acute or convalescent COVID-19. Each CDR3 is given with its conserved first and last residue. D genes are given only for firm matches. Part of the rows lack a size; the others show once, few, many or a class for expanded clones.

CDR3 length | clone size | D gene | J gene | V gene | CDR3 protein | CDR3 DNA
20 | . | . | TRBJ2-5 | TRBV15 | CATSGRSHESGGVSWETQYF | TGTGCCACCAGCGGCCGATCGCACGAGAGCGGAGGGGTATCTTGGGAGACCCAGTACTTC
13 | . | . | TRBJ1-2 | TRBV28 | CASRARINYGYTF | TGTGCCAGCAGGGCCAGGATTAACTATGGCTACACCTTC
14 | . | . | TRBJ1-1 | TRBV19 | CASSIGSGAAEAFF | TGTGCCAGTAGTATAGGATCCGGTGCCGCTGAAGCTTTCTTT
17 | . | . | TRBJ1-3 | TRBV5-5 | CASSPGQGPYSGNTIYF | TGTGCCAGCAGCCCCGGGCAGGGGCCTTACTCTGGAAACACCATATATTTT
19 | . | TRBD2 | TRBJ2-7 | TRBV5-1 | CASSFRGGGGTSEAYEQYF | TGCGCCAGCAGCTTCCGGGGGGGCGGCGGGACTAGCGAGGCCTACGAGCAGTACTTC
13 | . | . | TRBJ2-3 | TRBV19 | CASTRGATDTQYF | TGTGCCAGTACCCGGGGGGCCACAGATACGCAGTATTTT
15 | . | . | TRBJ2-7 | TRBV6-6 | CASSQTGLISYEQYF | TGTGCCAGCAGTCAGACAGGATTAATCTCCTACGAGCAGTACTTC
16 | . | . | TRBJ1-5 | TRBV2 | CASNGQWVGRDQPQHF | TGTGCCAGTAATGGACAGTGGGTAGGGAGGGATCAGCCCCAGCATTTT
14 | . | . | TRBJ1-3 | TRBV10-3 | CAISGVSSGNTIYF | TGTGCCATCAGCGGGGTGAGCTCTGGAAACACCATATATTTT
14 | . | . | TRBJ1-3 | TRBV6-5 | CASRPGLAVDTIYF | TGTGCCAGCAGGCCCGGTTTGGCGGTGGACACCATATATTTT
15 | . | TRBD1 | TRBJ1-2 | TRBV5-1 | CASSWGQGVAYGYTF | TGCGCCAGCAGCTGGGGACAGGGGGTGGCCTATGGCTACACCTTC
12 | . | . | TRBJ1-3 | TRBV6-5 | CASTTTGTTIYF | TGTGCCAGCACCACCACAGGCACCACCATATATTTT
11 | . | . | TRBJ1-1 | TRBV28 | CASSTTPEAFF | TGTGCCAGCTCTACTACCCCTGAAGCTTTCTTT
15 | . | . | TRBJ1-5 | TRBV2 | CASTRGGPLNQPQHF | TGTGCCAGCACCCGGGGGGGCCCTCTAAATCAGCCCCAGCATTTT
13 | . | . | TRBJ1-2 | TRBV14 | CASSQQVNYGYTF | TGTGCCAGCAGCCAGCAGGTTAACTATGGCTACACCTTC
12 | . | . | TRBJ1-1 | TRBV10-3 | CAIRGGDSQAFF | TGTGCCATCAGGGGGGGAGACAGTCAAGCTTTCTTT
12 | few | . | TRBJ1-3 | TRBV6-5 | CASSPRRGTIYF | TGTGCCAGCAGTCCCCGACGCGGCACCATATATTTT
16 | . | . | TRBJ1-1 | TRBV7-8 | CASSLGATLLNTEAFF | TGTGCCAGCAGCTTAGGGGCTACCCTCCTGAACACTGAAGCTTTCTTT
14 | once | . | TRBJ1-6 | TRBV19 | CASRGIGGNSPLHF | TGTGCCAGTAGGGGAATAGGGGGTAATTCACCCCTCCACTTT
16 | . | TRBD2 | TRBJ2-3 | TRBV5-1 | CASSLGGGLAGDTQYF | TGCGCCAGCAGCTTAGGCGGGGGACTAGCGGGAGATACGCAGTATTTT
17 | . | TRBD1 | TRBJ1-4 | TRBV2 | CASRAGTGSNGGEKLFF | TGTGCCAGCAGGGCCGGGACAGGCTCAAATGGGGGGGAAAAACTGTTTTTT
15 | . | . | TRBJ1-6 | TRBV19 | CASSIAGAENSPLHF | TGTGCCAGTAGTATAGCAGGGGCGGAGAATTCACCCCTCCACTTT
15 | few | . | TRBJ1-6 | TRBV5-6 | CASSLRGQNNSPLHF | TGTGCCAGCAGCTTGAGGGGCCAAAATAATTCACCCCTCCACTTT
13 | once | TRBD1 | TRBJ1-1 | TRBV5-1 | CASSLQGGSEAFF | TGCGCCAGCAGCCTCCAGGGGGGCTCTGAAGCTTTCTTT
14 | . | . | TRBJ1-1 | TRBV5-5 | CASSLSQVNTEAFF | TGTGCCAGCAGCTTGTCTCAGGTAAACACTGAAGCTTTCTTT
15 | few | TRBD1 | TRBJ1-3 | TRBV6-5 | CASRRGQGSGNTIYF | TGTGCCAGCAGACGAGGACAGGGCTCTGGAAACACCATATATTTT
17 | . | TRBD1 | TRBJ1-2 | TRBV23-1 | CASSQSGRGRRDYGYTF | TGCGCCAGCAGTCAATCTGGCAGGGGGCGCAGAGACTATGGCTACACCTTC
15 | . | . | TRBJ1-2 | TRBV28 | CASSAPGQRNYGYTF | TGTGCCAGCAGCGCCCCCGGACAGAGGAACTATGGCTACACCTTC
14 | . | TRBD1 | TRBJ2-5 | TRBV5-1 | CASSPGQPQETQYF | TGCGCCAGCAGCCCGGGACAGCCCCAAGAGACCCAGTACTTC
14 | . | . | TRBJ2-7 | TRBV9 | CASSVAPTEAEQYF | TGTGCCAGCAGCGTAGCCCCGACCGAGGCCGAGCAGTACTTC
16 | . | . | TRBJ2-2 | TRBV27 | CASSSLQGLGTGELFF | TGTGCCAGCAGTTCCTTACAGGGTCTTGGGACCGGGGAGCTGTTTTTT
14 | . | . | TRBJ1-2 | TRBV6-1 | CASSEGAGAEGYTF | TGTGCCAGCAGTGAAGGGGCAGGGGCGGAGGGCTACACCTTC
15 | . | . | TRBJ2-1 | TRBV24-1 | CATSEGQRSYNEQFF | TGTGCCACCAGTGAGGGCCAAAGGTCCTACAATGAGCAGTTCTTC
15 | . | . | TRBJ1-2 | TRBV19 | CASSPLRRGHYGYTF | TGTGCCAGTAGTCCCCTCAGGAGGGGACACTATGGCTACACCTTC
13 | . | . | TRBJ1-6 | TRBV6-5 | CASSRADYSPLHF | TGTGCCAGCAGCAGGGCGGATTATTCACCCCTCCACTTT
15 | few | TRBD1 | TRBJ1-3 | TRBV11-2 | CASSSSDRGGNTIYF | TGTGCCAGCAGCTCGTCGGACAGGGGTGGAAACACCATATATTTT
14 | . | . | TRBJ1-6 | TRBV19 | CASTLGHQGSPLHF | TGTGCCAGTACTTTGGGACACCAGGGATCACCCCTCCACTTT
14 | . | . | TRBJ1-1 | TRBV5-1 | CASSFGGQNTEAFF | TGCGCCAGCAGCTTCGGCGGACAGAACACTGAAGCTTTCTTT
11 | . | . | TRBJ2-5 | TRBV12-3/TRBV12-4 | CASSYGETQYF | TGTGCCAGCAGTTACGGAGAGACCCAGTACTTC
16 | . | . | TRBJ1-5 | TRBV4-2 | CASSQTVQGYNQPQHF | TGTGCCAGCAGCCAAACAGTCCAGGGTTACAATCAGCCCCAGCATTTT
12 | once | . | TRBJ2-6 | TRBV12-3/TRBV12-4 | CASKSGANVLTF | TGTGCCAGCAAGAGCGGGGCCAACGTCCTGACTTTC
15 | . | . | TRBJ2-5 | TRBV3-1/TRBV3-2 | CASSPPFKGEETQYF | TGTGCCAGCAGCCCGCCGTTCAAGGGGGAAGAGACCCAGTACTTC
16 | . | . | TRBJ2-3 | TRBV7-6 | CASSLARGQSTDTQYF | TGTGCCAGCAGCTTAGCGCGGGGACAGAGCACAGATACGCAGTATTTT
15 | . | TRBD2 | TRBJ2-7 | TRBV28 | CASRTGLAGSYEQYF | TGTGCCAGCAGAACGGGACTAGCGGGATCCTACGAGCAGTACTTC
15 | many | TRBD1 | TRBJ2-5 | TRBV7-2 | CASSLVDRAQETQYF | TGTGCCAGCAGCTTAGTCGACAGGGCCCAAGAGACCCAGTACTTC
12 | . | . | TRBJ2-5 | TRBV28 | CASSLTNWSQYF | TGTGCCAGCAGTCTAACGAATTGGAGCCAGTACTTC
16 | . | TRBD2 | TRBJ2-1 | TRBV4-1 | CASSQDMTSTDNEQFF | TGCGCCAGCAGCCAAGATATGACTAGCACCGACAATGAGCAGTTCTTC
14 | . | . | TRBJ2-3 | TRBV5-1 | CASSRSKSTDTQYF | TGCGCCAGCAGCAGGAGTAAGAGCACAGATACGCAGTATTTT
14 | . | . | TRBJ1-4 | TRBV3-1/TRBV3-2 | CASSSQGPLEKLFF | TGTGCCAGCAGCTCCCAGGGGCCCCTGGAAAAACTGTTTTTT
16 | . | TRBD1 | TRBJ1-5 | TRBV27 | CASSLGTGGSGQPQHF | TGTGCCAGCAGTCTGGGGACAGGGGGCTCGGGTCAGCCCCAGCATTTT
14 | . | . | TRBJ1-2 | TRBV6-1 | CASSPRTANYGYTF | TGTGCCAGCAGTCCCCGGACAGCCAACTATGGCTACACCTTC
13 | . | . | TRBJ2-5 | TRBV18 | CASSPTLQETQYF | TGTGCCAGCTCACCAACTCTCCAAGAGACCCAGTACTTC
15 | . | . | TRBJ2-1 | TRBV7-3 | CASSAIADSYNEQFF | TGTGCCAGCAGTGCAATAGCGGACTCCTACAATGAGCAGTTCTTC
14 | . | TRBD1 | TRBJ1-2 | TRBV28 | CASSGPTGVYGYTF | TGTGCCAGCAGTGGGCCGACAGGGGTCTATGGCTACACCTTC